Presented here are 28 T cell receptor beta chains from one specimen sequenced in a study of CD8+ T cells in alopecia areata (dated by TCRdb to the late 2010s). To prepare the library, the immunoSEQ multiplex PCR assay was applied. RNA was extracted from all samples and reverse transcribed into cDNA as template for TCR sequencing. TCRdb obtained this table from immuneACCESS and retained in-frame rearrangements with V and J assigned. These tables miss some clones; where compared with another copy, unresolved V genes account for less than half of the shortfall, and the remainder is unexplained. This sample has 290,000 or so clones in the table, none counted a single time. The ten top clones hold about 1.2% of the sample. Cells from pooled mouse cutaneous lymph nodes were stained for CD4, CD8alpha, NKG2D, NKG2ACE and other markers and then sorted on a BD Influx. The sequencing sample was made of CD4+ T cells sorted from a lymph node. All receptors derive from a C3H/HeJ mouse with alopecia areata. This strain is characterized by the MHC haplotype H2-k.

With regard to this clone: Genes and germline are mouse. The read terminates 4 residues before the CDR3 end, so the remaining end is supplied by the germline J gene. J is TRBJ2-2 and V is TRBV29, with TRBD1 matching over 7 bases. The CDR3 runs 15 residues. J was trimmed by 3 bases and V by 6 bases; bases with no gene match: 7. Germline assignment: CDR1 MSHET and CDR2 SYDVDS. The CDR3 protein is CASRPQTGYTGQLYF. CDR3 DNA (partial): TGTGCTAGCAGGCCTCAGACAGGGTACACCGGG.

This clone has a handful of counts. The gene names here belong to mouse. The read is 4 residues too short to cover the CDR3 end, so that end is filled in from the germline J gene. V and J are TRBV13-1 and TRBJ2-3; 7 bases agree with TRBD1. V lost 1 base, J lost 0 bases, and 5 bases stayed unmatched. Looked up from germline, CDR1 is NSHNY and CDR2 is SYGAGN. The CDR3 contains 16 residues. CDR3: CASSDHRGSSAETLYF. The covered CDR3 bases are TGTGCCAGCAGTGATCACAGGGGCTCTAGTGCAGAA.

Worth noting for this clone: The gene names given are mouse names. The sample holds other DNA sequences that translate to the same CDR3. This CDR3 is CASSLGASAETLYF. The CDR3 bases that were read are TGTGCCAGCAGTCTGGGAGCTAGTGCAGAA. The rearrangement joins TRBV13-1 to TRBJ2-3; tentative D call: TRBD2 (5 bases). The observed sequence ends 4 residues before the CDR3 terminus, with the missing tail filled in from the germline J gene. V lost 4 bases to trimming and J lost 0 bases, with 9 bases between them. This CDR3 contains 14 residues. Germline V CDR1 and CDR2: NSHNY, SYGAGN.

This clone was detected only a few times. The gene names given are mouse names. The read ends 4 residues early relative to the CDR3; the germline J gene fills the gap. The rearrangement joins TRBV14 to TRBJ2-7; TRBD2 agrees at 9 bases. Germline CDR1 SGHDT, CDR2 FRDEAV. This CDR3 is built from 15 residues. Germline trimming cut 4 bases from V and 0 bases from J; bases unmatched to any gene: 5. Incomplete CDR3 DNA: TGTGCCAGCAGTCCGGGACTGGGTCTCTCCTAT. Amino acids: CASSPGLGLSY. The whole CDR3 protein is CASSPGLGLSYEQYF.

This clone was found many times. All gene names here are mouse names. The CDR3 end is not reached by the read, which stops 4 residues before it; the germline J gene fills it in. This chain uses TRBV1 with TRBJ1-2; possibly TRBD1 for D (6 bases). This CDR3 is 14 amino acids long. Germline V gene data show CDR1 as NSQYPW and CDR2 as LRSPGD (reference sequence). CDR3: CTCSADGGALDYTF. CDR3 bases read: TGCACCTGCAGTGCAGATGGGGGGGCGCTC.

In its sample, this clone was seen a few times. Gene names follow the mouse nomenclature. The read is 4 residues too short to cover the CDR3 end, so that end is filled in from the germline J gene. The same CDR3 is also encoded by other DNA sequences in this sample. The chain employs TRBV1 and TRBJ2-7; 13 bases map to TRBD2. The CDR3 loop spans 13 amino acids. Germline values: CDR1 NSQYPW, CDR2 LRSPGD (reference sequence). The covered CDR3 bases are TGCACCTGCAGCGGGACTGGGGGGGAT. Translation gives CTCSGTGGD. The entire CDR3 protein is CTCSGTGGDEQYF.

This clone was seen a few times. Gene names and germline refer to mouse. The read ends 4 residues before the CDR3 terminus; that terminus is restored from the germline J gene. Other DNA sequences of this sample code for an identical CDR3. The V gene is TRBV13-1, the J gene TRBJ2-7; the match to TRBD1 covers 10 bases. The CDR3 consists of 14 residues. Germline-derived CDR1 and CDR2 are NSHNY and SYGAGN. CDR3 bases read: TGTGCCAGCAGTGATTGGACAGGGGGGTAT. It translates to CASSDWTGGY. The full-length CDR3 reads as CASSDWTGGYEQYF.

This clone was seen a few times. The gene names given are mouse names. The sequence runs out 4 residues before the end of the CDR3; the remainder is reconstructed from the germline J gene. The J gene is TRBJ2-5, the V gene TRBV13-1, with TRBD1 matching 9 bases. V lost 2 bases to trimming and J lost 3 bases; unmatched junction nucleotides: 7. From germline, CDR1 is NSHNY and CDR2 SYGAGN. The CDR3 totals 16 residues. Partial CDR3 DNA: TGTGCCAGCAGTGACGACCGGGACAGGGTACAAGAC. As protein: CASSDDRDRVQD. The full CDR3 protein reads CASSDDRDRVQDTQYF.

This clone showed up just a few times. Germline and genes: mouse. With the read ending 4 residues before the CDR3 end, the germline J gene is used to fill in that end. The V call is TRBV13-3, the J call TRBJ2-3; D possibly corresponds to TRBD1 (6 bases). Germline CDR1 is NNHDY and CDR2 is SYVADS. The CDR3 has 12 residues. The CDR3 is CASSRTEETLYF. The part of the CDR3 DNA that was read is TGTGCCAGCAGTAGGACAGAAGAA.

Comments on this clone: Gene and germline names: mouse. The read gets to within 4 residues of the CDR3 end, and the germline J gene fills in the rest. Distinct nucleotide sequences in the sample also encode this CDR3. V usage is TRBV5 and J usage is TRBJ2-1; 10 nucleotides align to TRBD2. CDR3 length equals 15 residues. Germline CDR1 is LGHNA and CDR2 is YNLKQL (reference sequence). The V and J ends lost 1 base and 5 bases, in that order; junction bases with no gene match: 2. The CDR3 region is CASSQADWGDAEQFF. The sequenced CDR3 bases are TGTGCCAGCAGCCAAGCCGACTGGGGGGATGCT.

The table lists this clone with a few counts. Mouse names are used for the genes. The missing CDR3 end, 4 residues past where the read stops, is filled in from the germline J gene. V is TRBV31 and J is TRBJ1-2; D might be TRBD1 (6 bases). The CDR3 contains 14 residues. CDR1 and CDR2 (germline): GKSSPN, SITVG. V lost 1 base to trimming and J lost 2 bases, with 11 bases between them. CDR3 DNA (partial): TGTGCCTGGAGTCCCTATACAGGGAACTCC. It yields the protein CAWSPYTGNS. The entire CDR3 is CAWSPYTGNSDYTF.

Of note for this clone: Gene names are mouse gene names. The CDR3 end is not reached by the read, which stops 4 residues before it; the germline J gene fills it in. This chain uses TRBV19 with TRBJ2-3, with 11 bases identical to TRBD1. Germline assignment: CDR1 FNHDT and CDR2 SITEND (reference sequence). The V and J ends lost 3 bases and 3 bases, in that order; junction bases with no gene match: 6. There are 16 residues in the CDR3. The chain's CDR3 is CASSTRTGGAAETLYF. Partial CDR3 DNA: TGTGCCAGCAGTACCAGGACAGGGGGCGCGGCAGAA.

Concerning this clone itself: Gene names and germline match the mouse. The CDR3 is cut off 4 residues early in the read; its end comes from the germline J gene. This chain joins TRBV29 and TRBJ1-1, with TRBD1 matching over 8 bases. Germline CDR1 is MSHET and CDR2 is SYDVDS. The CDR3 totals 12 residues. J was trimmed by 1 base and V by 9 bases; bases with no gene match: 1. CDR3 sequence: CARGQGNTEVFF. The sequenced part of the CDR3 DNA is TGTGCTAGAGGACAGGGAAACACA.

This clone was seen only a few times. Mouse names are used for the genes. The CDR3 extends 4 residues past the end of the read, so its final part is completed from the germline J gene. V usage is TRBV13-1 and J usage is TRBJ1-2; TRBD1 matches 7 bases. Germline V gives CDR1 NSHNY, CDR2 SYGAGN. This CDR3 spans 14 amino acids. J lost 0 bases, V lost 3 bases, and 2 bases had no gene match. This CDR3 is CASSVGQTNSDYTF. The DNA read from the CDR3 is TGTGCCAGCAGTGTGGGACAGACAAACTCC.

Concerning this clone: Germline and genes: mouse. The read halts 4 residues ahead of the CDR3 end, with the missing end drawn from the germline J gene. This CDR3 is also generated by other DNA sequences in the sample. This chain links TRBV19 with TRBJ2-3, with 7 positions matching TRBD1. CDR1 is FNHDT and CDR2 is SITEND in the germline V gene (reference sequence). There are 15 residues in the CDR3. The ends lost 5 bases at V and 0 bases at J; junction bases unmatched: 6. CDR3 loop: CASSPPGQSAETLYF. The CDR3 bases that were read are TGTGCCAGCAGCCCACCGGGACAGAGTGCAGAA.

With respect to this clone: Gene names and germline refer to mouse. The read ends 4 residues shy of where the CDR3 ends; the end is completed using the germline J gene. The J gene is TRBJ2-1, the V gene TRBV5; 8 nucleotides match TRBD2. Germline V gene data show CDR1 as LGHNA and CDR2 as YNLKQL (reference sequence). The CDR3 contains 16 residues. V lost 2 bases, J lost 1 base, and 4 bases stayed unmatched. The part of the CDR3 DNA that was read is TGTGCCAGCAGCCAATTCTCTGGGGGGAACTATGCT. It yields the protein CASSQFSGGNYA. The whole CDR3 protein reads CASSQFSGGNYAEQFF.

Worth noting for this clone: Each gene name is a mouse one. Sequencing ends 4 residues short of the CDR3 end; the germline J gene provides the rest. The chain joins TRBV5 to TRBJ2-5; 8 nucleotides match TRBD2. Germline V gene sequence: CDR1 LGHNA, CDR2 YNLKQL (reference sequence). The junction had 11 bases not matched to a gene; V was cut back by 0 bases and J by 0 bases. The length of the CDR3 is 19 residues. CDR3 protein: CASSQESRLGGFNQDTQYF. Incomplete CDR3 DNA: TGTGCCAGCAGCCAAGAAAGTAGGCTGGGGGGCTTTAACCAAGAC.

A word on this clone: Gene names refer to mouse genes. The CDR3 extends 4 residues past the end of the read, so its final part is completed from the germline J gene. This chain links TRBV13-3 with TRBJ2-3, with D possibly matching TRBD1 (6 bases). V dropped 2 bases and J dropped 2 bases, with 9 bases sitting between them. From germline, CDR1 is NNHDY and CDR2 SYVADS. This CDR3 comprises 14 residues. The CDR3: CASSERDNAETLYF. The sequenced CDR3 bases are TGTGCCAGCAGTGAGCGGGACAATGCAGAA.

A word on this clone: All gene names here are mouse names. The read terminates 4 residues ahead of where the CDR3 ends, so the germline J gene completes it. The chain couples TRBV1 to TRBJ2-3; 12 bases agree with TRBD2. CDR1 and CDR2 from the germline V gene are NSQYPW and LRSPGD (reference sequence). This CDR3 contains 16 residues. The covered CDR3 bases are TGCACCTGCAGTGCAACCGGGACTGGGGGGAAAGAA. It is translated as CTCSATGTGGKE. The full CDR3 is CTCSATGTGGKETLYF.

On this clone itself: Genes here carry mouse names. The CDR3 loop reads CASSLRDSDYTF. CDR3 bases read: TGTGCCAGCAGCCTCAGGGACTCC. V is TRBV4 and J is TRBJ1-2, with D possibly matching TRBD1 (5 bases). Coverage ceases 4 residues before the CDR3 finishes, and the germline J gene fills in the end. V lost 5 bases to trimming and J lost 3 bases, with 7 bases between them. The CDR3 runs 12 residues. Germline CDR1 is LGHDT and CDR2 is YNNKQL (reference sequence).

Only a few counts were recorded for this clone. All gene names here are mouse names. The read halts 3 residues ahead of the CDR3 end, with the missing end drawn from the germline J gene. J is TRBJ1-6 and V is TRBV19, with 9 bases lining up with TRBD1. TRBJ1-6 carries the ORF label, with uncertain function. The V segment lost 1 base and the J segment 8 bases; nucleotides outside the gene matches: 4. The germline CDR1 and CDR2 sequences are FNHDT and SITEND (reference sequence). This CDR3 region has 15 residues. The CDR3 protein is CASSITGGAYSPLYF. The DNA read from the CDR3 is TGTGCCAGCAGTATAACAGGGGGCGCGTATTCGCCC.

This clone occurred a few times. Mouse germline and gene names are used. The read ends 4 residues shy of where the CDR3 ends; the end is completed using the germline J gene. The sample contains more than one DNA sequence encoding this CDR3. J is TRBJ2-3 and V is TRBV13-2; no clear D. Germline loops: CDR1 NNHNN, CDR2 SYGAGS (reference sequence). Deletions cut 2 bases from V and 0 bases from J, with 7 bases between. This CDR3 region has 14 residues. CDR3 DNA, as far as it was read: TGTGCCAGCGGTGACCTGGTCAGTGCAGAA. Protein: CASGDLVSAE. The CDR3 reads in full as CASGDLVSAETLYF.

Comments on this clone: Gene names and germline refer to mouse. The covered CDR3 bases are TGTGCCTGGAGTTCGGGACAGGGTGCAGAA. Protein sequence: CAWSSGQGAE. The entire CDR3 protein is CAWSSGQGAETLYF. The chain joins TRBV31 to TRBJ2-3; 8 bases are a match to TRBD1. Read data end 4 residues before the CDR3 end; the end is taken from the germline J gene. With 2 bases clipped from V and 1 base from J, the junction kept 2 bases outside the gene matches. The CDR3 is 14 residues long. Germline V CDR1 and CDR2: GKSSPN, SITVG. The entire variable domain, with the rest obtained from reference TRBV31 and TRBJ2-3, is as follows: AQTIHQWPVAEIKAVGSPLSLGCTIKGKSSPNLYWYWQATGGTLQQLFYSITVGQVESVVQLNLSASRPKDDQFILSTEKLLLSHSGFYLCAWSSGQGAETLYFGSGTRLTVL.

Points on this clone: Germline and genes: mouse. The read is 4 residues too short to cover the CDR3 end, so that end is filled in from the germline J gene. The chain joins TRBV31 to TRBJ2-5, with 7 bases aligning to TRBD1. The V and J ends lost 3 bases and 3 bases, in that order; junction bases with no gene match: 3. This CDR3 comprises 13 residues. The V gene's germline CDR1 is GKSSPN and CDR2 SITVG. The sequenced part of the CDR3 DNA is TGTGCCTGGAGACAGGGGAGGCAAGAC. The encoded protein is CAWRQGRQD. The full CDR3 reads CAWRQGRQDTQYF.

Note on this clone: Gene names refer to mouse genes. The read comes to an end 4 residues before the CDR3 does, leaving the germline J gene to fill in the end. The same CDR3 can be traced to other DNA sequences in this sample. The V gene is TRBV13-3, the J gene TRBJ2-1; a possible D gene is TRBD2 (5 bases). The germline CDR1 and CDR2 sequences are NNHDY and SYVADS. This CDR3 has 14 amino acids. V shed 3 bases and J shed 0 bases, with 7 bases lying between them. The DNA read from the CDR3 is TGTGCCAGCAGTGGGACTAATAACTATGCT. Translation: CASSGTNNYA. The whole CDR3 protein is CASSGTNNYAEQFF.

As concerns this clone: The germline and genes are mouse ones. The CDR3 end is not reached by the read, which stops 4 residues before it; the germline J gene fills it in. Other DNA sequences in the sample encode the same CDR3. V and J are TRBV13-1 and TRBJ2-1; tentative D call: TRBD1 (5 bases). The CDR3 totals 13 residues. Germline assignment: CDR1 NSHNY and CDR2 SYGAGN. Trimming removed 5 bases from V and 4 bases from J, with 10 bases in between. The CDR3 sequence is CASSPDRYAEQFF. CDR3 DNA (partial): TGTGCCAGCAGCCCTGACAGATATGCT.

Comment on this clone: Germline and genes: mouse. The read halts 4 residues ahead of the CDR3 end, with the missing end drawn from the germline J gene. The chain combines TRBV13-1 with TRBJ1-2; D remains ambiguous. The CDR3 totals 15 residues. Germline V gene lookup returns CDR1 NSHNY and CDR2 SYGAGN. Deletions cut 2 bases from V and 0 bases from J, with 11 bases between. The CDR3 DNA, read in part, is TGTGCCAGCAGTGAGTCCCCCAGCGCAAACTCC. It specifies CASSESPSANS. The full-length CDR3 reads as CASSESPSANSDYTF.

Concerning this clone: The gene names here belong to mouse. The read halts 3 residues ahead of the CDR3 end, with the missing end drawn from the germline J gene. This chain connects TRBV19 to TRBJ1-6; possibly TRBD1 for D (6 bases). TRBJ1-6 is an ORF for which the function is uncertain. V gave up 5 bases and J gave up 1 base, with 10 bases separating them. Germline loops: CDR1 FNHDT, CDR2 SITEND (reference sequence). The CDR3 length is 15 residues. The CDR3 DNA, read in part, is TGTGCCAGCAGACAGGGAGGATCCTATAATTCGCCC. Translated: CASRQGGSYNSP. The complete CDR3 reads CASRQGGSYNSPLYF.